Following are 10 T cell receptor beta chains from one sample sequenced in a study of cytomegalovirus exposure and HLA in healthy donors. Researchers ran the PCR with 60 Vbeta and 13 Jbeta primers. Profiled with immunoSEQ multiplex PCR; TCRdb holds only in-frame clones, not every one. The sample carries under 300,000 clones, approximately 85% recorded once. The sequenced sample was PBMCs. These receptors all come from a woman between 40 and 55 years old in good health and CMV-seropositive.

The chain combines TRBV27 with TRBJ1-5; TRBD1 aligns across 12 bases. Germline V gene data show CDR1 as MNHEY and CDR2 as SMNVEV (reference sequence). The CDR3 is made up of 18 amino acids. V shed 6 bases and J 3 bases; nucleotides not matched to a gene: 12. The CDR3 nucleotides read TGTGCCAGCAGAGTCCGGGACAGGGGGCGGGTTGACAATCAGCCCCAGCATTTT. Residues: CASRVRDRGRVDNQPQHF.

The chain uses TRBV5-4 and TRBJ2-3; possible D gene TRBD2, 6 bases. Germline assignment: CDR1 SGHNT and CDR2 YYREEE (reference sequence). Trimming removed 6 bases from V and 2 bases from J, with 16 bases in between. The CDR3 extends over 15 amino acids. CDR3 residues: CASNSGTGSTDTQYF. The CDR3 DNA is TGTGCCAGCAACTCCGGGACTGGATCCACAGATACGCAGTATTTT.

The CDR3 region is CASSLVEQPYNEQFF. The CDR3, as DNA: TGTGCCAGCAGTTTAGTCGAACAACCCTACAATGAGCAGTTCTTC. The chain couples TRBV27 to TRBJ2-1; D gene uncertain. Germline V gene data show CDR1 as MNHEY and CDR2 as SMNVEV (reference sequence). The CDR3 contains 15 residues. Between the trimmed V and J ends, which lost 2 bases and 2 bases, there was a span of 10 bases.

The chain is built from TRBV28 and TRBJ2-1; 7 nucleotides match TRBD2. Germline V lookup: CDR1 MDHEN, CDR2 SYDVKM. This CDR3 has 13 amino acids. Trimming removed 1 base from V and 13 bases from J; junction bases left unmatched: 7. This CDR3 is CASSLSQRDGQFF. The CDR3, as DNA: TGTGCCAGCAGTTTATCCCAGCGGGACGGCCAGTTCTTC.

The V and J genes are TRBV25-1 and TRBJ1-5; 8 nucleotides agree with TRBD1. V trimming: 4 bases; J trimming: 2 bases; junction bases outside the gene matches: 4. Germline CDR1 is MGHDK and CDR2 is SYGVNS. CDR3 length equals 15 residues. The CDR3 DNA is TGTGCCAGCAGTGGAGACAGGGGAGGCAATCAGCCCCAGCATTTT. It translates to CASSGDRGGNQPQHF. Together with reference TRBV25-1 and TRBJ1-5, the CDR3 gives the full variable domain: EADIYQTPRYLVIGTGKKITLECSQTMGHDKMYWYQQDPGMELHLIHYSYGVNSTEKGDLSSESTVSRIRTEHFPLTLESARPSHTSQYLCASSGDRGGNQPQHFGDGTRLSIL.

The chain has TRBV11-1 and TRBJ2-2; D perhaps matches TRBD2 (5 bases). Germline CDR1 is SGHAT and CDR2 is FQDESV (reference sequence). This CDR3 region has 16 residues. The V gene lost 3 bases and the J gene lost 0 bases, with 11 bases spanning the gap. CDR3 bases: TGTGCCAGCAGCTTCGCGGGCGGCCCGAACACCGGGGAGCTGTTTTTT. Translated: CASSFAGGPNTGELFF.

V usage is TRBV9 and J usage is TRBJ1-6; 9 bases fit TRBD1. The CDR3 length is 15 residues. Losses at the gene ends were 1 base for V and 5 bases for J; bases not matched to a gene: 1. Germline assignment: CDR1 SGDLS and CDR2 YYNGEE. Here the CDR3 DNA reads TGTGCCAGCAGCGTATGGGACAGGGATAATTCACCCCTCCACTTT. The encoded protein is CASSVWDRDNSPLHF.

DNA for the CDR3: TGTGCCACCAGCAGAGAGGACAGGTTGGGGACCCAGTACTTC. Amino acids: CATSREDRLGTQYF. The chain couples TRBV15 to TRBJ2-5, with TRBD1 matching 7 bases. The V and J ends lost 0 bases and 7 bases, in that order; junction bases with no gene match: 5. Germline loops: CDR1 LNHNV, CDR2 YYDKDF (reference sequence). The CDR3 consists of 14 residues.

This chain joins TRBV19 and TRBJ2-6, with D hard to call. Germline values: CDR1 LNHDA, CDR2 SQIVND (reference sequence). The CDR3 is made up of 16 amino acids. Trimming shortened V by 7 bases and J by 4 bases, and 17 bases separated the two germline ends. CDR3 residues: CASTLRWQVGANVLTF. CDR3 nucleotides: TGTGCCAGTACTCTAAGGTGGCAGGTGGGGGCCAACGTCCTGACTTTC.

This chain connects TRBV7-9 to TRBJ2-1; the match to TRBD2 covers 7 bases. Germline trimming cut 1 base from V and 4 bases from J; bases unmatched to any gene: 13. This CDR3 is 18 amino acids long. Germline CDR1 is SEHNR and CDR2 is FQNEAQ (reference sequence). CDR3 in amino acids: CASSLGEITGAGYNEQFF. The CDR3 DNA sequence: TGTGCCAGCAGCTTAGGGGAGATAACGGGAGCGGGATACAATGAGCAGTTCTTC.